Here is one T cell receptor beta chain with its context. Antigen: not known. This sample was included in a study of shared clonotypes between healthy human individuals. Study information: Donor ages ranged 18 to 49 years: a couple of women, a few men. Study observations and caveats: Generation probabilities were higher for clonotypes shared across all four sorted-subset donors than for unshared ones.

The CDR3 sequence is 14 residues long. CDR1 and CDR2 (germline): LNHNV, YYDKDF (reference sequence). V was shortened by 0 bases and J by 4 bases, with 9 bases between the two germline ends. Participating donors were healthy, HIV-negative adults free of recent acute infections or vaccinations. Sorted-subset replicate PCR reactions were performed with approximately 200 ng DNA, corresponding to about 30,000 T cell genomes. Profiling relied on immunoSEQ multiplex PCR, and the TCRdb table lists in-frame clones only, not all of them. The sample consists of about 110,000 clones, roughly 70% of them appearing once.

The chain links TRBV15 to TRBJ2-5; D remains unclear. This TCR was recovered from a woman in her 30s in good health. Sequencing was carried out using memory CD8+ T cells sorted from blood. Sample subset: CD45RO+ cells pooled with CCR7-negative TemRA cells. CDR3 bases: TGTGCCACCAGCAGAGACATCCCCCCAGAGACCCAGTACTTC. It encodes CATSRDIPPETQYF.